Following are 32 T cell receptor beta chains from one sample sequenced in a study of regulatory T cells in long-lasting Graves disease. Time point defined: newly diagnosed GD, antithyroid drugs for less than 3 months. From RNA extracted from PBMCs, the TCR library was made. In building TCR beta libraries, iRepertoire HTBI primers were used together with Arm-PCR of CDR3 regions. MiXCR, applied by TCRdb to the multiplex PCR reads, yields one record per CDR3 protein. The data contain more than 300,000 distinct CDR3 sequences, approximately 10% of them singletons. The same specimen was also included in a second study, on T cells in Graves' hyperthyroidism and ophthalmopathy.

This specimen consisted of peripheral blood mononuclear cells (PBMCs), obtained at new diagnosis, from a patient treated with antithyroid drugs. The source of these receptors is a woman aged 18 to 35 with Graves disease.

The sample holds many counts of this clonotype. The chain joins TRBV30 to TRBJ1-2; weak D call: TRBD1 (6 bases). The CDR3 sequence is 12 residues long. Germline CDR1 reads GTSNPN; CDR2 reads SVGIG (reference sequence). The V and J ends lost 8 bases and 7 bases respectively, with 17 bases between them. CDR3 nucleotide sequence: TGTGCCGGCGCACGGGGGCGGGCTGGCTACACCTTC. Its translation: CAGARGRAGYTF.

This chain joins TRBV27 and TRBJ1-2; 9 bases are a match to TRBD1. The CDR3 runs 14 residues. After removal of 7 bases from V and 0 bases from J, the junction contained 3 bases not matched to a gene. Germline V gene lookup returns CDR1 MNHEY and CDR2 SMNVEV (reference sequence). CDR3 amino acids: CASKRTGANYGYTF. The CDR3, as DNA: TGTGCCAGCAAACGGACAGGGGCTAACTATGGCTACACCTTC.

J is TRBJ2-2 and V is TRBV11-2; the D gene is possibly TRBD1 (5 bases). CDR1 SGHAT and CDR2 FQNNGV come from the germline V gene. V lost 0 bases, J lost 2 bases, and 7 bases lay in between. The CDR3 contains 15 residues. The CDR3 loop reads CASSLDGANTGELFF. Written as DNA, the CDR3 is TGTGCCAGCAGCTTAGATGGGGCAAACACCGGGGAGCTGTTTTTT.

This CDR3 reads CATSRVLGLAGLTKNIQYF. CDR3 bases: TGTGCCACCAGCAGAGTGTTGGGACTAGCGGGATTGACCAAAAACATTCAGTACTTC. The V call is TRBV15, the J call TRBJ2-4, with 13 bases matching TRBD2. Germline V CDR1 and CDR2: LNHNV, YYDKDF (reference sequence). The trim removed 1 base at V and 2 bases at J, leaving 8 bases unmatched. The CDR3 is made up of 19 amino acids.

This clonotype came up many times. The CDR3, as DNA: TGCGCCAGCAGGAGGTCAGGAGTACTCGACAATGAGCAGTTCTTC. Translation gives CASRRSGVLDNEQFF. The chain joins TRBV5-1 to TRBJ2-1; no definite D call. Germline loops: CDR1 SGHRS, CDR2 YFSETQ. There are 15 residues in the CDR3. The germline V and J ends were trimmed by 5 bases and 5 bases, with 17 bases remaining between them.

There are a few counts of this clonotype. The chain is built from TRBV7-9 and TRBJ1-2; a weak D match, TRBD1 (5 bases). CDR1 and CDR2 from the germline V gene are SEHNR and FQNEAQ (reference sequence). V lost 5 bases, J lost 0 bases, and 16 bases lay in between. This CDR3 is 16 amino acids long. CDR3 in amino acids: CASSPGRWGSNYGYTF. DNA of the CDR3: TGTGCCAGCAGCCCCGGAAGGTGGGGCTCTAACTATGGCTACACCTTC. The whole variable domain, filled in from reference TRBV7-9 and TRBJ1-2, reads DTGVSQNPRHKITKRGQNVTFRCDPISEHNRLYWYRQTLGQGPEFLTYFQNEAQLEKSRLLSDRFSAERPKGSFSTLEIQRTEQGDSAMYLCASSPGRWGSNYGYTFGSGTRLTVV.

This clonotype was counted between two and nine times. The chain is built from TRBV4-2 and TRBJ1-1, with 8 bases matching TRBD1. The V and J ends lost 1 base and 1 base, in that order; junction bases with no gene match: 5. This CDR3 contains 16 residues. From germline, CDR1 is LGHNA and CDR2 YNFKEQ. The CDR3 is CASSQASGTGNTEAFF. In nucleotides, the CDR3 is TGTGCCAGCAGCCAAGCCTCCGGGACAGGGAACACTGAAGCTTTCTTT.

This chain links TRBV15 with TRBJ2-2; 10 positions match TRBD2. There are 18 residues in the CDR3. Germline CDR1 is LNHNV and CDR2 is YYDKDF (reference sequence). Unmatched junction bases numbered 17, after V lost 6 bases and J lost 7 bases. The CDR3 reads CATRAGRSSGGTGGELFF. For the CDR3, the DNA is TGTGCCACCAGAGCTGGCCGGTCTAGCGGGGGAACGGGCGGGGAGCTGTTTTTT.

This clonotype occurred many times. CDR3: CASSLNPGRRRGLGGYTF. CDR3 nucleotide sequence: TGCGCCAGCAGCTTGAACCCGGGACGGAGAAGAGGGTTGGGTGGCTACACCTTC. V gene TRBV5-1 combines with J gene TRBJ1-2; D is perhaps TRBD1 (5 bases). Germline values: CDR1 SGHRS, CDR2 YFSETQ. This CDR3 has 18 residues. Trimming pared 1 base from V and 7 bases from J, leaving 26 bases between.

This clonotype occurred many times. The chain employs TRBV5-1 and TRBJ2-2, with 8 bases fitting TRBD2. The germline V gene has CDR1 SGHRS and CDR2 YFSETQ. V shed 5 bases, J shed 1 base, and the junction held 4 bases outside the gene matches. CDR3 length: 15 amino acids. The CDR3 region is CASRPLAENTGELFF. CDR3 DNA sequence: TGCGCCAGCAGGCCACTAGCGGAGAACACCGGGGAGCTGTTTTTT.

This clonotype was detected ten times or more. Mismatch with germline at one junction end may stem from a read error. The V and J genes are TRBV5-1 and TRBJ2-1; perhaps TRBD1 as D (6 bases). The CDR3 totals 15 residues. CDR1 is SGHRS and CDR2 is YFSETQ in the germline V gene. The CDR3 nucleotides read TGTGCCAGCAGCTTAGTGGCAGGGGCCTACAATGAGCAGTTCTTC. Its translation: CASSLVAGAYNEQFF.

There are many counts of this clonotype. The chain joins TRBV2 to TRBJ2-5; possible D gene TRBD2, 5 bases. The CDR3 has 13 residues. Trimming shortened V by 6 bases and J by 1 base, and 9 bases separated the two germline ends. The germline gives CDR1 SNHLY, CDR2 FYNNEI. The CDR3 DNA reads as TGTGCCAGCAGGCCGGGGATCCAAGAGACCCAGTACTTC. Protein: CASRPGIQETQYF.

J is TRBJ1-2 and V is TRBV19; D not certain. Germline CDR1 and CDR2: LNHDA and SQIVND (reference sequence). Trimming stripped 3 bases from V and 6 bases from J, with 14 bases between. The length of the CDR3 is 14 residues. The CDR3 spells CASSMWQVYNGYTF. As DNA, the CDR3 is TGTGCCAGTAGTATGTGGCAAGTTTACAATGGCTACACCTTC.

Ten or more counts support this clonotype. The V and J genes are TRBV28 and TRBJ2-7, with no clear D. This CDR3 has 14 amino acids. V lost 1 base, J lost 5 bases, and 12 bases lay in between. Germline V lookup: CDR1 MDHEN, CDR2 SYDVKM. The CDR3 bases are TGTGCCAGCAGTTTATTAGGACCCGTCGACGAGCAGTACTTC. It codes for CASSLLGPVDEQYF.

The sample holds many counts of this clonotype. The chain carries TRBV12-3 or TRBV12-4 and TRBJ2-7, with 11 positions matching TRBD2. The CDR3 length is 15 residues. V lost 6 bases and J lost 2; bases outside the gene matches: 6. The DNA for the CDR3 is TGTGCCAGCAGCCCCGGACTAGCGGGTCCCTACGAGCAGTACGTC. Its protein is CASSPGLAGPYEQYV.

This clonotype was observed many times. One end of the junction varies from germline; a read error may be responsible. CDR3 bases: TGTGCCAGCAGCATCGGGACCTACGATGAGCAGTTCTTC. This sequence encodes CASSIGTYDEQFF. The V gene is TRBV7-2, the J gene TRBJ2-1; D possibly uses TRBD1 or TRBD2 (5 bases each). CDR3 size: 13 residues. Germline assignment: CDR1 SGHTA and CDR2 FQGNSA. The whole variable domain, remainder taken from reference TRBV7-2 and TRBJ2-1, is GAGVSQSPSNKVTEKGKDVELRCDPISGHTALYWYRQSLGQGLEFLIYFQGNSAPDKSGLPSDRFSAERTGGSVSTLTIQRTQQEDSAVYLCASSIGTYDEQFFGPGTRLTVL.

This chain links TRBV10-1 with TRBJ2-1; D might be TRBD1 or TRBD2, each matching 7 bases. The ends were cut back, 4 bases at V and 6 bases at J, with 16 bases in the middle. CDR1 is WNHNN, CDR2 SYGVQD, per germline (reference sequence). The CDR3 has 15 residues. The CDR3 nucleotides are TGCGCCAGCAGTGCAGGGGGGGGAGTAAGCAATGAGCAGTTCTTC. This sequence encodes CASSAGGGVSNEQFF.

This clonotype was seen ten or more times. The CDR3 DNA reads as TGTGCCAGCAGCGGCAGGGGGCTCGATCAGCCCCAGCATTTT. The encoded protein is CASSGRGLDQPQHF. The rearrangement uses TRBV7-9 and TRBJ1-5; TRBD1 aligns across 8 bases. The CDR3 contains 14 residues. After removal of 5 bases from V and 5 bases from J, the junction contained 5 bases not matched to a gene. The germline gives CDR1 SEHNR, CDR2 FQNEAQ (reference sequence).

This chain connects TRBV3-1 to TRBJ2-3; no reliable D call. The CDR3 is made up of 18 amino acids. Germline V lookup: CDR1 LGHDT, CDR2 YNNKEL (reference sequence). With 4 bases removed from V and 4 bases from J, the gap between germline ends came to 24 bases. The CDR3 loop reads CASSLSLLKRPGADTQYF. DNA for the CDR3: TGTGCCAGCAGCCTAAGCCTCCTGAAGCGCCCTGGCGCAGATACGCAGTATTTT.

This clonotype was seen a few times. The V gene is TRBV20-1, the J gene TRBJ2-1, with 10 positions matching TRBD2. The trim removed 1 base at V and 1 base at J, leaving 7 bases unmatched. This CDR3 spans 17 amino acids. The germline CDR1 and CDR2 sequences are DFQATT and SNEGSKA (reference sequence). For the CDR3, the DNA is TGCAGTGCTAGAGGGGCTAGCGGGAGTGAGTCCTACAATGAGCAGTTCTTC. Translated, it gives CSARGASGSESYNEQFF.

In its sample, this clonotype was seen a few times. The rearrangement links TRBV4-3 to TRBJ1-1; D might be TRBD1 (5 bases). The length of the CDR3 is 14 residues. The germline CDR1 and CDR2 sequences are LGHNA and YSLEER. The V gene lost 4 bases and the J gene lost 5 bases, with 14 bases spanning the gap. Here the CDR3 reads CASSLAGPETEAFF. The CDR3 DNA reads TGCGCCAGCAGCCTGGCGGGGCCGGAGACTGAAGCTTTCTTT.

At least ten counts were recorded for this clonotype. One end of the junction does not line up with germline, which may come from a read error. This chain uses TRBV12-3 or TRBV12-4 with TRBJ2-1; D call uncertain. The CDR3 loop spans 15 amino acids. For the CDR3, the DNA is TGTGCCAGCAGCTTAGGCCGGAGCTCCTACAATGAGCAGTTCTTC. It encodes CASSLGRSSYNEQFF.

The rearrangement uses TRBV6-2 or TRBV6-3 and TRBJ1-3; D remains unclear. The germline V gene has CDR1 MNHEY and CDR2 SVGEGT. The CDR3 consists of 14 residues. The V end lost 5 bases, the J end lost 0 bases, and 8 bases lay between the germline ends. The DNA for the CDR3 is TGTGCCAGCAGTGGATCATACTCTGGAAACACCATATATTTT. Protein sequence: CASSGSYSGNTIYF.

The chain joins TRBV9 to TRBJ2-1, with D perhaps matching TRBD2 (5 bases). The CDR3 length is 14 residues. V was shortened by 4 bases and J by 8 bases, with 16 bases between the two germline ends. Germline CDR1 is SGDLS and CDR2 is YYNGEE. The CDR3 DNA sequence: TGTGCCAGCAGCTCGGGGTCCACCCGAGATGAGCAGTTCTTC. This encodes CASSSGSTRDEQFF.

This clonotype has at least ten counts. The gene calls are TRBV20-1 and TRBJ1-1; tentative D call: TRBD1 (6 bases). From germline, CDR1 is DFQATT and CDR2 SNEGSKA (reference sequence). CDR3 size: 13 residues. Trimming stripped 0 bases from V and 8 bases from J, with 13 bases between. The CDR3, as DNA: TGCAGTGCTAGAGACCCCTGGACAGAAGAAGCTTTCTTT. Translated: CSARDPWTEEAFF.

At least ten counts were recorded for this clonotype. CDR3 in amino acids: CASTLEGGAKNIQYF. Written as DNA, the CDR3 is TGTGCCAGCACCCTAGAAGGGGGCGCGAAAAACATTCAGTACTTC. The chain combines TRBV12-3 or TRBV12-4 with TRBJ2-4, with 7 bases matching TRBD1. After removal of 7 bases from V and 4 bases from J, the junction contained 10 bases not matched to a gene. This CDR3 comprises 15 residues.

This clonotype came up many times. V usage is TRBV6-5 and J usage is TRBJ1-1; 10 bases are shared with TRBD1. V gave up 4 bases and J gave up 1 base; unmatched junction bases: 6. The germline V gene encodes CDR1 MNHEY and CDR2 SVGAGI. The CDR3 runs to 16 residues. The CDR3 reads CASSLGQGSTNTEAFF. The CDR3 DNA reads TGTGCCAGCAGTTTGGGACAGGGGTCAACGAACACTGAAGCTTTCTTT.

This clonotype was observed many times. V and J are TRBV12-3 or TRBV12-4 and TRBJ2-1; TRBD1 aligns across 8 bases. CDR3 length equals 14 residues. Trimming removed 6 bases from V and 5 bases from J; junction bases left unmatched: 6. The chain's CDR3 is CASSSGQGNNEQFF. CDR3 nucleotide sequence: TGTGCCAGCAGCTCCGGACAGGGTAACAATGAGCAGTTCTTC.

Worth noting for this clonotype: One base away lies a much larger clone, so this may be a sequencing read error. V and J are TRBV10-3 and TRBJ1-1; D gene uncertain. V shed 0 bases and J shed 1 base, with 21 bases lying between them. Per the germline V gene, CDR1 is ENHRY and CDR2 is SYGVKD. The CDR3 spans 19 residues. This chain's CDR3 is CAISESPSPDAGTNTEAFF. DNA of the CDR3: TGTGCCATCAGTGAGTCCCCGTCCCCAGACGCAGGAACGAACACTGAAGCTTTCTTT.

At least ten counts were recorded for this clonotype. V gene TRBV7-9 combines with J gene TRBJ1-3; no definite D call. There are 15 residues in the CDR3. Between the trimmed V and J ends, which lost 5 bases and 1 base, there was a span of 12 bases. CDR1 SEHNR and CDR2 FQNEAQ come from the germline V gene (reference sequence). The CDR3 spells CASSKDVRSGNTIYF. In DNA form, the CDR3 reads TGTGCCAGCAGCAAAGACGTGAGGTCTGGAAACACCATATATTTT.

Many counts were recorded for this clonotype. The chain combines TRBV3-1 with TRBJ2-1; a possible D gene is TRBD1 (5 bases). There are 14 residues in the CDR3. Germline-derived CDR1 and CDR2 are LGHDT and YNNKEL (reference sequence). Between the trimmed V and J ends, which lost 4 bases and 2 bases, there was a span of 9 bases. The CDR3 spells CASSRGGAYNEQFF. The CDR3 nucleotides read TGTGCCAGCAGCCGGGGCGGAGCCTACAATGAGCAGTTCTTC.

The chain combines TRBV19 with TRBJ1-4; D is undetermined. The CDR3 totals 17 residues. V lost 5 bases, J lost 0 bases, and 16 bases lay in between. The germline gives CDR1 LNHDA, CDR2 SQIVND (reference sequence). The CDR3 reads CASSDIRTAATNEKLFF. DNA of the CDR3: TGTGCCAGTAGTGATATAAGGACCGCCGCAACTAATGAAAAACTGTTTTTT.